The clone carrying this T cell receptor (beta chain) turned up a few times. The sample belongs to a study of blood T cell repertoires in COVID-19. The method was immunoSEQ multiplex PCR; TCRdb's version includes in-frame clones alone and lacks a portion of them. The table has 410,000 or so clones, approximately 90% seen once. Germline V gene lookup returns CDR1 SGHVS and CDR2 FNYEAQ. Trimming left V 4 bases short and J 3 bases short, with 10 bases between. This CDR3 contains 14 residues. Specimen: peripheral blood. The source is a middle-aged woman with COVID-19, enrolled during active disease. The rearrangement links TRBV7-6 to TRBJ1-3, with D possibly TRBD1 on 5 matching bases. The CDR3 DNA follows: TGTGCCAGCAGCTCCCGGGGGGATGGAAACACCATATATTTT. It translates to CASSSRGDGNTIYF.